Following are 18 T cell receptor beta chains from one sample sequenced in a study of response to subunit inactivated influenza vaccine. TCRdb redid the calling of the RT-PCR reads with MiXCR, one entry per CDR3 protein. In the table there are 500,000 to 650,000 distinct CDR3 sequences, 6% to 9% of which are singletons. Sequenced material: PBMCs from blood, taken around 25 months after vaccination. These receptors were taken from a man aged 45 to 70 who received an inactivated influenza vaccine.

This clonotype occurred a few times. The chain employs TRBV14 and TRBJ1-2; D may be TRBD1 (5 bases). Trimming pared 5 bases from V and 4 bases from J, leaving 20 bases between. This CDR3 spans 16 amino acids. The germline V gene has CDR1 SGHDN and CDR2 FVKESK. Here the CDR3 reads CASSELGGADFYGYTF. The CDR3, as DNA: TGTGCCAGCAGCGAACTGGGCGGGGCAGACTTCTATGGCTACACCTTC.

V and J are TRBV7-2 and TRBJ2-1, with D tentatively TRBD2 (5 bases). V was cut by 3 bases and J by 4 bases, with 13 bases left in between. Germline V gene data show CDR1 as SGHTA and CDR2 as FQGNSA. There are 15 residues in the CDR3. The CDR3 DNA reads as TGTGCCAGCAGCTTGGGTCCTAGCCAATACAATGAGCAGTTCTTC. Translated: CASSLGPSQYNEQFF.

V is TRBV12-3 or TRBV12-4 and J is TRBJ1-2, with unresolved D. CDR3 size: 15 residues. V lost 3 bases and J lost 1, with 12 bases in between. CDR3 in DNA: TGTGCCAGCAGTTTTGCGGGGAGCGGTAACTATGGCTACACCTTC. Protein sequence: CASSFAGSGNYGYTF.

This clonotype was seen a handful of times. The CDR3 reads CASRTSQGHALYGYTF. DNA of the CDR3: TGCGCCAGCAGGACTTCACAGGGCCATGCGCTCTATGGCTACACCTTC. The V gene is TRBV10-2, the J gene TRBJ1-2; the D gene is possibly TRBD1 (6 bases). The CDR3 length is 16 residues. V lost 6 bases and J 4 bases, leaving 21 bases between the germline ends. The germline V gene encodes CDR1 WSHSY and CDR2 SAAADI.

This clonotype has a handful of counts. V is TRBV30 and J is TRBJ2-7; D is possibly TRBD1 (6 bases). Germline values: CDR1 GTSNPN, CDR2 SVGIG (reference sequence). The CDR3 spans 14 residues. Deletions cut 5 bases from V and 1 base from J, with 15 bases between. CDR3 sequence reads: CAWGTWGLSYEQYF. For the CDR3, the DNA is TGTGCCTGGGGTACTTGGGGGCTTTCCTACGAGCAGTACTTC. The whole variable domain, remainder taken from reference TRBV30 and TRBJ2-7, is SQTIHQWPATLVQPVGSPLSLECTVEGTSNPNLYWYRQAAGRGLQLLFYSVGIGQISSEVPQNLSASRPQDRQFILSSKKLLLSDSGFYLCAWGTWGLSYEQYFGPGTRLTVT.

A few counts support this clonotype. This sequence joins TRBV12-3 or TRBV12-4 and TRBJ2-1, with 7 bases lining up with TRBD1. With V trimmed by 1 base and J by 5 bases, 2 bases remained unmatched. The CDR3 extends over 14 amino acids. The CDR3 loop is CASSLGTGHNEQFF. The CDR3 DNA follows: TGTGCCAGCAGTTTAGGGACAGGACACAATGAGCAGTTCTTC.

The chain has TRBV29-1 and TRBJ2-7, with 7 bases lining up with TRBD1. The CDR3 runs 13 residues. Germline values: CDR1 SQVTM, CDR2 ANQGSEA. V was clipped by 6 bases and J by 6 bases; unmatched bases: 11. The CDR3 region is CSVDNRGTGEQYF. The DNA for the CDR3 is TGCAGCGTAGATAACAGGGGTACTGGCGAGCAGTACTTC.

This clonotype was recorded many times. This chain's CDR3 is CSVPGLAGGNEQFF. CDR3 DNA: TGCAGCGTGCCCGGACTAGCGGGAGGTAATGAGCAGTTCTTC. The rearrangement joins TRBV29-1 to TRBJ2-1, with TRBD2 identical over 14 bases. V trimming: 6 bases; J trimming: 7 bases; junction bases outside the gene matches: 5. The germline V gene has CDR1 SQVTM and CDR2 ANQGSEA. The CDR3 has 14 residues.

Only a few counts were recorded for this clonotype. The rearrangement joins TRBV7-8 to TRBJ1-2; 7 positions match TRBD1. The V gene's germline CDR1 is SGHVS and CDR2 FQNEAQ. V lost 4 bases to trimming and J lost 6 bases; unmatched junction nucleotides: 5. The CDR3 spans 13 residues. As DNA, the CDR3 is TGTGCCAGCAGCTGGGACAGAAACGATGGCTACACCTTC. Its protein product is CASSWDRNDGYTF.

Ten or more counts support this clonotype. This chain joins TRBV10-3 and TRBJ2-5; D unclear. The V gene's germline CDR1 is ENHRY and CDR2 SYGVKD. V shed 10 bases and J shed 5 bases, with 17 bases lying between them. This CDR3 comprises 13 residues. CDR3 coding DNA: TGTGCCACCGGGCTGGTCGGTACTGAGACCCAGTACTTC. Its translation is CATGLVGTETQYF.

The chain recombines TRBV20-1 with TRBJ2-3, with TRBD2 matching over 10 bases. V gave up 5 bases and J gave up 6 bases; unmatched junction bases: 5. This CDR3 comprises 13 residues. The germline V gene has CDR1 DFQATT and CDR2 SNEGSKA (reference sequence). The CDR3: CSAGLAGADTQYF. The DNA for the CDR3 is TGCAGTGCTGGGCTAGCGGGGGCGGATACGCAGTATTTT.

There are a few counts of this clonotype. The chain employs TRBV6-4 and TRBJ1-1; D is uncertain. CDR1 MRHNA and CDR2 SNTAGT come from the germline V gene. CDR3 length: 14 residues. Trimming cost V 0 bases and J 9 bases, with 14 bases left between them. The DNA for the CDR3 is TGTGCCAGCAGTGACTCTGGAGGGAGAAGTCAAGCTTTCTTT. This encodes CASSDSGGRSQAFF.

This clonotype was detected only a few times. J is TRBJ2-3 and V is TRBV3-1; D gene unclear. The V and J ends lost 0 bases and 2 bases respectively, with 6 bases between them. This CDR3 region has 14 residues. CDR1 LGHDT and CDR2 YNNKEL come from the germline V gene (reference sequence). This chain's CDR3 is CASSQEKDTDTQYF. CDR3 coding DNA: TGTGCCAGCAGCCAAGAGAAGGACACAGATACGCAGTATTTT.

This clonotype was seen only a few times. The rearrangement joins TRBV5-1 to TRBJ2-7; 8 bases are a match to TRBD1. CDR1 and CDR2 (germline): SGHRS, YFSETQ. This CDR3 spans 15 amino acids. J lost 4 bases, V lost 1 base, and 7 bases had no gene match. Here the CDR3 reads CASSLTGGTGYEQYF. The CDR3 DNA reads as TGCGCCAGCAGCTTGACAGGGGGGACGGGTTACGAGCAGTACTTC.

This clonotype occurred a few times. The rearrangement uses TRBV7-2 and TRBJ2-7; D perhaps matches TRBD1 (6 bases). Germline CDR1 SGHTA, CDR2 FQGNSA. This CDR3 spans 15 amino acids. Trimming took 3 bases from V and 3 from J, leaving 15 bases between them. CDR3 bases: TGTGCCAGCAGCTTTCACAGGGCTCGAAACTACGAGCAGTACTTC. Its translation: CASSFHRARNYEQYF.

This clonotype has only one observation. A far larger clone is off by one base, so a read error is likely. J is TRBJ2-3 and V is TRBV5-5; weak D call: TRBD1 (6 bases). Looked up from germline, CDR1 is SGHKS and CDR2 is YYEKEE (reference sequence). The CDR3 loop spans 13 amino acids. DNA for the CDR3: TGTGCCAGCCGCTTAGGGGGAACAGATACGCAGTATTTT. Translated: CASRLGGTDTQYF.

This clonotype has more than one count but fewer than ten. V is TRBV20-1 and J is TRBJ2-5; 7 nucleotides match TRBD1. The CDR3 is made up of 16 amino acids. In germline, CDR1 is DFQATT, CDR2 SNEGSKA (reference sequence). V trimming: 6 bases; J trimming: 2 bases; junction bases outside the gene matches: 15. Here the CDR3 DNA reads TGCAGTGCCCTCGCGCATAGGGGGACAGCGCAAGAGACCCAGTACTTC. Residues: CSALAHRGTAQETQYF.

The chain recombines TRBV7-8 with TRBJ1-4; D might be TRBD1 (5 bases). V was shortened by 7 bases and J by 6 bases, with 12 bases between the two germline ends. The CDR3 loop spans 13 amino acids. Germline V gene lookup returns CDR1 SGHVS and CDR2 FQNEAQ. The CDR3 here is CASTPGRDEKLFF. Here the CDR3 DNA reads TGTGCCAGCACCCCGGGACGGGATGAAAAACTGTTTTTT.